The present T cell receptor (beta chain) was sequenced within a study of a mutant IDH1 vaccine in newly diagnosed glioma. Study-level information: Initiation of the vaccine course occurred 4-6 weeks after radiotherapy alone, or alongside temozolomide cycles. The treated population exhibited a male proportion of around 62%, a female proportion of 37.5%, and a mean age of approximately 41 years. Overall study results and limits: With respect to changes in top peripheral T cell clonotypes, pseudoprogression seemed unrelated.

The assay was immunoSEQ multiplex PCR, and TCRdb's table has in-frame clones only and misses some. The table lists roughly 60,000 clones, roughly 85% of them singletons, with approximately 3.7% in the top ten. On this clone itself: The antigen remains undetermined.

Documented time point: week 23, last vaccination. The investigators gave 300 ug of mutant IDH1 20-mer peptide in each vaccine dose, together with topical imiquimod. The receptor was derived from a man aged 30 to 39 with glioma. This sample comprised PBMCs, obtained from a glioma patient whose treatment included an IDH1 peptide vaccine.

The CDR3, as DNA: TGTGCCAGCAGCTTAGTCCAGGGGAGCTATGGCTACACCTTC. This encodes CASSLVQGSYGYTF. The chain carries TRBV11-2 and TRBJ1-2; D is perhaps TRBD1 (6 bases). CDR3 length: 14 amino acids. V was pared by 1 base and J by 4 bases, with 10 bases between. Looked up from germline, CDR1 is SGHAT and CDR2 is FQNNGV.